These 21 T cell receptor beta chains share one sample of origin, sequenced in a study of cytomegalovirus exposure and HLA in healthy donors. With 60 Vbeta and 13 Jbeta primers, the PCR was carried out. The method was immunoSEQ multiplex PCR; TCRdb's version includes in-frame clones alone and lacks a portion of them. Here the sample spans more than 85,000 clones, about 86% being singletons. Sequences were obtained from PBMCs. These receptors were collected from a man in his forties in good health and CMV-seronegative.

The V and J genes are TRBV6-5 and TRBJ2-7; TRBD1 matches 7 bases. Germline V CDR1 and CDR2: MNHEY, SVGAGI. The CDR3 has 14 residues. With 5 bases clipped from V and 0 bases from J, the junction kept 4 bases outside the gene matches. Written as DNA, the CDR3 is TGTGCCAGCAGTATGACAGGGAGCTCCTACGAGCAGTACTTC. It translates to CASSMTGSSYEQYF.

The rearrangement links TRBV4-1 to TRBJ1-3; D possibly corresponds to TRBD1 (5 bases). The length of the CDR3 is 18 residues. V was cut by 0 bases and J by 0 bases, with 15 bases left in between. Germline V lookup: CDR1 MGHRA, CDR2 YSYEKL. The CDR3 sequence is CASSQEGDGTSSGNTIYF. DNA of the CDR3: TGCGCCAGCAGCCAAGAAGGGGACGGGACTAGCTCTGGAAACACCATATATTTT.

In DNA, the CDR3 is TGCGCCAGCAGCTTGGATGGACATACCTACGAGCAGTACTTC. Protein: CASSLDGHTYEQYF. The V gene is TRBV5-1, the J gene TRBJ2-7; tentatively, D is TRBD1 (5 bases). The germline V gene has CDR1 SGHRS and CDR2 YFSETQ. The V gene lost 0 bases and the J gene lost 2 bases, with 9 bases spanning the gap. This CDR3 region has 14 residues. Based on the CDR3 plus reference TRBV5-1 and TRBJ2-7, the full variable domain is KAGVTQTPRYLIKTRGQQVTLSCSPISGHRSVSWYQQTPGQGLQFLFEYFSETQRNKGNFPGRFSGRQFSNSRSEMNVSTLELGDSALYLCASSLDGHTYEQYFGPGTRLTVT.

The rearrangement links TRBV27 to TRBJ2-7, with D possibly TRBD2 on 7 matching bases. The ends were cut back, 2 bases at V and 6 bases at J, with 11 bases in the middle. The CDR3 totals 13 residues. CDR1 MNHEY and CDR2 SMNVEV come from the germline V gene (reference sequence). The CDR3 DNA reads as TGTGCCAGCAGTTTAGGACTAGGGGGCGAGCAGTACTTC. Translation gives CASSLGLGGEQYF.

The chain employs TRBV15 and TRBJ1-4; D gene ambiguous. Per germline, CDR1 LNHNV and CDR2 YYDKDF (reference sequence). This CDR3 is 14 amino acids long. Trimming removed 4 bases from V and 8 bases from J, with 14 bases in between. The DNA of the CDR3 is TGTGCCACCAGCACTTCCGGGTCAGTGGAAAAACTGTTTTTT. It codes for CATSTSGSVEKLFF. Looking up the rest from reference TRBV15 and TRBJ1-4 gives the full variable domain: DAMVIQNPRYQVTQFGKPVTLSCSQTLNHNVMYWYQQKSSQAPKLLFHYYDKDFNNEADTPDNFQSRRPNTSFCFLDIRSPGLGDTAMYLCATSTSGSVEKLFFGSGTQLSVL.

The chain joins TRBV5-1 to TRBJ2-5; TRBD2 aligns across 8 bases. The CDR3 spans 16 residues. V lost 6 bases and J lost 4; bases outside the gene matches: 14. Germline V gene lookup returns CDR1 SGHRS and CDR2 YFSETQ. The CDR3 region is CASKGSNGGAPETQYF. CDR3 sequence (DNA): TGCGCCAGCAAAGGCAGTAACGGGGGGGCCCCAGAGACCCAGTACTTC. Supplemented by reference TRBV5-1 and TRBJ2-5, the full variable domain reads KAGVTQTPRYLIKTRGQQVTLSCSPISGHRSVSWYQQTPGQGLQFLFEYFSETQRNKGNFPGRFSGRQFSNSRSEMNVSTLELGDSALYLCASKGSNGGAPETQYFGPGTRLLVL.

The rearrangement uses TRBV5-1 and TRBJ1-2; TRBD1 matches 9 bases. This CDR3 comprises 17 residues. V lost 0 bases and J lost 0; bases outside the gene matches: 6. Germline assignment: CDR1 SGHRS and CDR2 YFSETQ. The CDR3 nucleotides read TGCGCCAGCAGCTTGGGGACAGGGGTCCCTTCTAACTATGGCTACACCTTC. It specifies CASSLGTGVPSNYGYTF.

The chain employs TRBV5-1 and TRBJ2-2; D possibly corresponds to TRBD2 (6 bases). The CDR3 is 14 residues long. V lost 0 bases and J lost 5, with 8 bases in between. CDR1 is SGHRS and CDR2 is YFSETQ in the germline V gene. The CDR3 nucleotides are TGCGCCAGCAGCTTGGGTGGGACTACCGGGGAGCTGTTTTTT. It is translated as CASSLGGTTGELFF. The full variable domain, rest sourced from reference TRBV5-1 and TRBJ2-2, is KAGVTQTPRYLIKTRGQQVTLSCSPISGHRSVSWYQQTPGQGLQFLFEYFSETQRNKGNFPGRFSGRQFSNSRSEMNVSTLELGDSALYLCASSLGGTTGELFFGEGSRLTVL.

This sequence joins TRBV30 and TRBJ1-1; D unclear. Germline loops: CDR1 GTSNPN, CDR2 SVGIG (reference sequence). With 5 bases removed from V and 1 base from J, the gap between germline ends came to 8 bases. The CDR3 loop spans 12 amino acids. The chain's CDR3 is CAWGPGNTEAFF. The CDR3 nucleotides read TGTGCCTGGGGCCCAGGGAACACTGAAGCTTTCTTT.

The sample holds one count of this clone. One junction end does not reproduce the germline sequence, and a read error may be involved. The V and J genes are TRBV29-1 and TRBJ2-1, with D maybe TRBD1 (6 bases). The germline gives CDR1 SQVTM, CDR2 ANQGSEA. The CDR3 totals 15 residues. The CDR3 loop is CSAEKGVAPFNEQFF. The CDR3 coding sequence is TGCAGCGCTGAAAAGGGGGTCGCTCCTTTCAATGAGCAGTTCTTC.

The J gene is TRBJ2-5, the V gene TRBV6-5; 9 bases are a match to TRBD2. The CDR3 is 13 residues long. The J segment lost 7 bases and the V segment lost 6 bases, leaving 6 bases of the junction unmatched. The germline V gene encodes CDR1 MNHEY and CDR2 SVGAGI. This CDR3 reads CASSLGLAGTQYF. The CDR3, as DNA: TGTGCCAGCAGCTTGGGACTAGCAGGGACCCAGTACTTC.

The chain links TRBV2 to TRBJ2-7, with a weak D call TRBD2 (6 bases). This CDR3 comprises 14 residues. Germline V gene lookup returns CDR1 SNHLY and CDR2 FYNNEI. The ends were cut back, 8 bases at V and 0 bases at J, with 14 bases in the middle. This CDR3 reads CASLAGTYSYEQYF. The CDR3 region has the DNA TGTGCCAGCCTGGCCGGGACTTACTCCTACGAGCAGTACTTC.

The V and J genes are TRBV6-4 and TRBJ2-1, with 10 bases lining up with TRBD1. Trimming took 5 bases from V and 6 from J; bases not matched to a gene: 4. CDR3 size: 14 residues. The germline V gene encodes CDR1 MRHNA and CDR2 SNTAGT. The CDR3 DNA reads TGTGCCAGCAGTTCCCGACAGGGGGCCAATGAGCAGTTCTTC. This encodes CASSSRQGANEQFF.

This sequence joins TRBV7-8 and TRBJ1-6, with D maybe TRBD1 (5 bases). This CDR3 region has 14 residues. V was pared by 2 bases and J by 10 bases, with 12 bases between. Germline loops: CDR1 SGHVS, CDR2 FQNEAQ. The CDR3 region has the DNA TGTGCCAGCAGCTTATTCCCAGGGCAATCACCCCTCCACTTT. Its translation: CASSLFPGQSPLHF.

The chain is built from TRBV19 and TRBJ2-6, with 7 nucleotides matching TRBD1. This CDR3 has 19 residues. Trimming took 0 bases from V and 4 from J; bases not matched to a gene: 12. Looked up from germline, CDR1 is LNHDA and CDR2 is SQIVND (reference sequence). Here the CDR3 reads CASSIDRPLQGNGANVLTF. CDR3 bases: TGTGCCAGTAGTATAGATCGGCCTCTACAGGGGAACGGGGCCAACGTCCTGACTTTC.

The chain has TRBV29-1 and TRBJ2-3; TRBD2 agrees at 7 bases. The germline gives CDR1 SQVTM, CDR2 ANQGSEA. This CDR3 contains 13 residues. J gave up 4 bases and V 1 base, and 2 bases lay outside the gene matches. The CDR3 DNA sequence: TGCAGCGTTGAAGGGGAGGGTCCAGATACGCAGTATTTT. It yields the protein CSVEGEGPDTQYF.

This clone showed up just once. This chain connects TRBV13 to TRBJ1-5; 8 bases agree with TRBD1. CDR3 size: 15 residues. Germline CDR1 and CDR2: PRHDT and FYEKMQ (reference sequence). Trimming took 0 bases from V and 6 from J; bases not matched to a gene: 4. The CDR3 coding sequence is TGTGCCAGCAGCTTAGGGCACGGACAGGGTCAGCCCCAGCATTTT. Its protein is CASSLGHGQGQPQHF. The full variable domain, its missing parts supplied by reference TRBV13 and TRBJ1-5, is AAGVIQSPRHLIKEKRETATLKCYPIPRHDTVYWYQQGPGQDPQFLISFYEKMQSDKGSIPDRFSAQQFSDYHSELNMSSLELGDSALYFCASSLGHGQGQPQHFGDGTRLSIL.

The genes are TRBV6-6 and TRBJ1-2, with a tentative D call TRBD1 (6 bases). Per the germline V gene, CDR1 is MNHNY and CDR2 is SVGAGI (reference sequence). Trimming removed 0 bases from V and 4 bases from J, with 15 bases in between. The CDR3 sequence is 16 residues long. The CDR3 sequence: CASSYSLRDTSYGYTF. CDR3 nucleotides: TGTGCCAGCAGTTACTCGCTACGGGACACGAGCTATGGCTACACCTTC.

This chain joins TRBV6-1 and TRBJ2-3, with 8 nucleotides matching TRBD2. Per the germline V gene, CDR1 is MNHNS and CDR2 is SASEGT. The trim removed 4 bases at V and 3 bases at J, leaving 15 bases unmatched. The CDR3 consists of 18 residues. The CDR3 is CASSAAYDDGRGTDTQYF. The CDR3, as DNA: TGTGCCAGCAGTGCCGCGTACGACGACGGGAGGGGAACAGATACGCAGTATTTT.

With regard to this clone: Other DNA sequences in the sample encode the same CDR3. This chain connects TRBV5-1 to TRBJ2-5; possible D gene TRBD2, 6 bases. CDR3 size: 13 residues. V lost 0 bases and J 4 bases, leaving 7 bases between the germline ends. Germline V gene data show CDR1 as SGHRS and CDR2 as YFSETQ. In nucleotides, the CDR3 is TGCGCCAGCAGCTTGGGGAGGGGAGAGACCCAGTACTTC. This translates into CASSLGRGETQYF.

CDR3 sequence (DNA): TGCGCCAGCAGCCAAGAGGCAGGGAGGGGTCAGCCCCAGCATTTT. Translating gives CASSQEAGRGQPQHF. This chain connects TRBV4-3 to TRBJ1-5, with D possibly TRBD1 on 5 matching bases. With 0 bases removed from V and 6 bases from J, the gap between germline ends came to 12 bases. Germline CDR1 is LGHNA and CDR2 is YSLEER. The length of the CDR3 is 15 residues.